This T cell receptor (beta chain) was profiled in a study of beta chain features in type 1 diabetes. Findings and limits, study-wide: HLA effects on TCRB rearrangement stayed unresolved here. Sampled from patients, naive, central memory and Treg TCRB repertoires appeared more similar than those sampled from healthy donors. People with Type 1 diabetes carried modestly yet significantly shorter TCRB CDR3s in all four CD4+ subsets. The study found fewer insertions and more deletions at VDJ junctions in type 1 diabetes patients.

The authors took one heparinised blood draw, averaging roughly 120 mL, from each donor. cDNA synthesis used the whole RNA isolate, giving expressed TCRB sequences. Method: immunoSEQ multiplex PCR; TCRdb's copy keeps in-frame clones and lacks some. The data contain fewer than 350,000 clones, over 12% of them singletons. Only a few counts were recorded for this clone. The antigen remains undetermined. Trimming left V 0 bases short and J 4 bases short, with 23 bases between. The germline V gene encodes CDR1 LGHNA and CDR2 YSLEER. CDR3 size: 19 residues. The sequence came from a man between 18 and 35 years old with type 1 diabetes. Sequenced sample: naive CD4+ T cells from blood. The rearrangement uses TRBV4-3 and TRBJ2-3, with D tentatively TRBD1 (6 bases). This chain's CDR3 is CASSQDYGIGQWGPDTQYF. The CDR3 bases are TGCGCCAGCAGCCAAGATTATGGGATCGGACAGTGGGGCCCAGATACGCAGTATTTT.